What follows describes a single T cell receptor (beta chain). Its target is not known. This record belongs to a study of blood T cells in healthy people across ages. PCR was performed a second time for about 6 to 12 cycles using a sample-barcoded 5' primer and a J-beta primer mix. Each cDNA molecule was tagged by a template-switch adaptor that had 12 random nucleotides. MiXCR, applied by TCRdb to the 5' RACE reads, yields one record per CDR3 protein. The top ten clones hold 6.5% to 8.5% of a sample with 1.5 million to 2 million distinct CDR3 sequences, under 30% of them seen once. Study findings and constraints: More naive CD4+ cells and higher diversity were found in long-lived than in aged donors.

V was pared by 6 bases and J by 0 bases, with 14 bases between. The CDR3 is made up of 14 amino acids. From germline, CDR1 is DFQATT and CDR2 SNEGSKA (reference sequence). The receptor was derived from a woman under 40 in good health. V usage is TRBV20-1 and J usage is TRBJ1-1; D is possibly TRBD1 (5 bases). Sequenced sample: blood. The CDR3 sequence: CSAGRDTLNTEAFF. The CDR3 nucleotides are TGCAGTGCGGGACGAGACACCCTGAACACTGAAGCTTTCTTT.